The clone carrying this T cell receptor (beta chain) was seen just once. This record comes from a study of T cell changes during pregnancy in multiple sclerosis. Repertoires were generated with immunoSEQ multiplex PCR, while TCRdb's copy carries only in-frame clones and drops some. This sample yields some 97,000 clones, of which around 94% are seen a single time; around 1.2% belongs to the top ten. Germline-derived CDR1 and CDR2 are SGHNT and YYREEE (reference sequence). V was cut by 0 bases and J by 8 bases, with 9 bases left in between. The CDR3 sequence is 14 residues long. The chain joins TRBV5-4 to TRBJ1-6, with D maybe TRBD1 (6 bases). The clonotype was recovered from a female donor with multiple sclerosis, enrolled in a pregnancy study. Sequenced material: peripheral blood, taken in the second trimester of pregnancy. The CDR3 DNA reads TGTGCCAGCAGCTTGGACAGGGCCTATTCACCCCTCCACTTT. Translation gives CASSLDRAYSPLHF. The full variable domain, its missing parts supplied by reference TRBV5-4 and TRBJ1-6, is ETGVTQSPTHLIKTRGQQVTLRCSSQSGHNTVSWYQQALGQGPQFIFQYYREEENGRGNFPPRFSGLQFPNYSSELNVNALELDDSALYLCASSLDRAYSPLHFGNGTRLTVT.